Below, one TCR beta chain is given with its context. These data come from a study of Graves' ophthalmopathy and Graves' hyperthyroidism. Amplified material comprised TCR beta CDR3 regions derived from RNA transcripts. The first round was an RT-PCR with HTBI primers, and the second round was a multiplex PCR. TCRdb re-called the multiplex PCR reads with MiXCR, one entry per CDR3 protein. The sample shows a few hundred thousand distinct CDR3 sequences, roughly 21% of them seen only once. CDR3 length: 14 residues. Germline CDR1 SNHLY, CDR2 FYNNEI. V lost 6 bases, J lost 3 bases, and 11 bases lay in between.

V and J are TRBV2 and TRBJ2-2; D is unclear. The TCR was taken from a woman aged 18-29 years with stable Graves' hyperthyroidism. Sequencing used peripheral blood. Here the CDR3 reads CASSDPGYTGELFF. In nucleotides, the CDR3 is TGTGCCAGCAGCGACCCCGGGTACACCGGGGAGCTGTTTTTT.